This T cell receptor beta chain was observed in a study of beta chain features in type 1 diabetes. With regard to this clone: Its specificity is unknown.

General study points: Patients' naive, central memory and Treg TCRB repertoires seemed closer to one another than those of healthy donors. Fewer junction insertions and more nucleotide deletions appeared in type 1 diabetes patients.

As every portion of the isolated RNA was reverse transcribed, the sequencing read expressed TCRB transcripts. Clones were sequenced by immunoSEQ multiplex PCR, and TCRdb holds only the in-frame ones, with some missing. The sample records over 350,000 clones, around 15% being singletons. One heparinised draw, averaging around 120 mL, was taken per donor. This TCR was sampled from a young woman in good health. Material: naive CD4+ T cells from blood.

The CDR3 here is CSVPPYGQETQYF. The CDR3 nucleotides read TGCAGCGTTCCCCCCTATGGCCAAGAGACCCAGTACTTC. The genes are TRBV29-1 and TRBJ2-5, with no clear D. This CDR3 region has 13 residues. Germline CDR1 and CDR2: SQVTM and ANQGSEA. The V end was cut by 5 bases, the J end by 1 base, with 11 bases between.